The clone carrying this TCR beta chain was found many times. Its antigen is unidentified. Germline lookup yields CDR1 MDHEN and CDR2 SYDVKM. The CDR3 has 13 residues. Trimming took off 5 bases at V and 8 bases at J, with 15 bases between the two ends. Ophthalmopathy cases met thresholds of Clinical Activity Score at least 3, NOSPECS grade at least 4 and duration under 3 months. In making diagnoses, clinical symptoms, serum thyroxine and TRAb, thyroid ultrasound and orbital computed tomography were all used. This sample was included in a study of T cells in Graves' hyperthyroidism and ophthalmopathy. TCR beta CDR3 sequences were amplified from RNA transcripts. First-round RT-PCR targeting the TCR CDR3 was performed with the HTBI primer set. TCRdb re-called the multiplex PCR reads through MiXCR, storing one row per CDR3 protein. The sample holds 220,000 or so distinct CDR3 sequences; 16% are singletons and the top ten take around 30%.

General observations from the study: A 13 V-J signature model discriminated ophthalmopathy versus stable hyperthyroidism. Among clonotypes expanded in thyroid above 0.001, most were also found in blood.

J is TRBJ1-2 and V is TRBV28; D remains ambiguous. The sequence derives from a young woman with Graves' ophthalmopathy. Sequencing was carried out using blood. Here the CDR3 reads CASSGRRLWGYTF. The CDR3 region has the DNA TGTGCCAGCAGTGGACGGAGGTTATGGGGCTACACCTTC.